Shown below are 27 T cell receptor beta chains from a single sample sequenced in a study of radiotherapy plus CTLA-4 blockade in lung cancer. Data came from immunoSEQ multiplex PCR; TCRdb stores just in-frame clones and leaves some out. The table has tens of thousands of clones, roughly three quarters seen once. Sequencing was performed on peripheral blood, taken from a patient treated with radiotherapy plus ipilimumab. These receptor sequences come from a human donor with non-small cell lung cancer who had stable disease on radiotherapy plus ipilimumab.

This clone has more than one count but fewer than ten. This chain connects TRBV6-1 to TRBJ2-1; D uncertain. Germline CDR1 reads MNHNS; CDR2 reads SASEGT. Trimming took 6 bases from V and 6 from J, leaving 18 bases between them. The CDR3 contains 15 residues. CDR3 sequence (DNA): TGTGCCAGCAGCAAAGGATCACGTAATTTCAATGAGCAGTTCTTC. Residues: CASSKGSRNFNEQFF.

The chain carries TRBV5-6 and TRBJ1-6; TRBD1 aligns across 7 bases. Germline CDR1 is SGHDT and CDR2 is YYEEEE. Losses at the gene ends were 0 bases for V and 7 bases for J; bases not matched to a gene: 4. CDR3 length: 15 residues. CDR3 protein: CASSLGDRRNSPLHF. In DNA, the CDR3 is TGTGCCAGCAGCTTGGGGGACAGAAGAAATTCACCCCTCCACTTT. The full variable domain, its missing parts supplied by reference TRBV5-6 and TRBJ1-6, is DAGVTQSPTHLIKTRGQQVTLRCSPKSGHDTVSWYQQALGQGPQFIFQYYEEEERQRGNFPDRFSGHQFPNYSSELNVNALLLGDSALYLCASSLGDRRNSPLHFGNGTRLTVT.

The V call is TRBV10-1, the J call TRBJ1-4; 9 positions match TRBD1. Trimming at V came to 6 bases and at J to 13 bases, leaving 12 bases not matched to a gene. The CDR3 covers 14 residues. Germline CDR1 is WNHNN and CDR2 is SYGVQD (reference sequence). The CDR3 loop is CASSAAGQGSRLFF. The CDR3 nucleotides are TGCGCCAGCAGCGCCGCGGGACAGGGTAGTCGACTGTTTTTT.

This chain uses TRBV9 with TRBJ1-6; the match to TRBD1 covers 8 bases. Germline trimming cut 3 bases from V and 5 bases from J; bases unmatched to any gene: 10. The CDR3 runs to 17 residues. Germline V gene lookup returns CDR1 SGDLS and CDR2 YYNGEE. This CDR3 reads CASSERDQGADNSPLHF. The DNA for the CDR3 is TGTGCCAGCAGCGAGCGAGACCAGGGGGCGGATAATTCACCCCTCCACTTT.

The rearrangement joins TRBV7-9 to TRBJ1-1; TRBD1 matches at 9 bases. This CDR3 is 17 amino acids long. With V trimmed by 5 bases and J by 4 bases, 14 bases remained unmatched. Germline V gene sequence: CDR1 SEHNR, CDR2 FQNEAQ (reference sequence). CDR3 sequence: CASSPPPRDRGGTEAFF. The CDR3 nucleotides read TGTGCCAGCAGCCCACCCCCTCGTGACAGGGGGGGCACTGAAGCTTTCTTT.

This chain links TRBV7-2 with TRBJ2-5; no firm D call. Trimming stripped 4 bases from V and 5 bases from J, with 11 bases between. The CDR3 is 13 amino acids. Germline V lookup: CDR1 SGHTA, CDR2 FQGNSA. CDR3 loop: CASSSRVRETQYF. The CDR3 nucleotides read TGTGCCAGCAGCTCGCGTGTAAGGGAGACCCAGTACTTC.

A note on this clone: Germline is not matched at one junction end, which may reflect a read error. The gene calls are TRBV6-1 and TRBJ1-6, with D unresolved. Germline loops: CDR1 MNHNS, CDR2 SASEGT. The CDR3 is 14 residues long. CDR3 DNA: TGTGCCGGCAGTGAAAGGGCAGAAAATTCACCCCTCCACTTT. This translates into CAGSERAENSPLHF.

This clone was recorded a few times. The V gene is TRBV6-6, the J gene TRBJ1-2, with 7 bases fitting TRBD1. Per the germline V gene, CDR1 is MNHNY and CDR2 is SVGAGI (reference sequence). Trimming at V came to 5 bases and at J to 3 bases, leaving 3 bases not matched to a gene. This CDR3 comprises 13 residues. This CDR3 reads CASSGRGDYGYTF. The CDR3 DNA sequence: TGTGCCAGCAGTGGCAGGGGGGACTATGGCTACACCTTC.

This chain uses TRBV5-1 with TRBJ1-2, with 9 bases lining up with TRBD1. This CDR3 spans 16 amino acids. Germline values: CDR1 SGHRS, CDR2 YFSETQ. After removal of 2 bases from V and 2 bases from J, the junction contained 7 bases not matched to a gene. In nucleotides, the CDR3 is TGCGCCAGCAGCTTAGCCGTGGGACAGGGAAACTATGGCTACACCTTC. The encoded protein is CASSLAVGQGNYGYTF. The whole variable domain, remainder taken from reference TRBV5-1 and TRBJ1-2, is KAGVTQTPRYLIKTRGQQVTLSCSPISGHRSVSWYQQTPGQGLQFLFEYFSETQRNKGNFPGRFSGRQFSNSRSEMNVSTLELGDSALYLCASSLAVGQGNYGYTFGSGTRLTVV.

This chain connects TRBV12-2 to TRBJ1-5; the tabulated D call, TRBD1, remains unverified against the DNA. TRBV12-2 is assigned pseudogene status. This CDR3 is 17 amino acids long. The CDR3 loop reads CASRCPNRDRGNQPQHF. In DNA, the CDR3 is TGTGCAAGTCGCTGCCCTAACCGGGACAGGGGAAATCAGCCCCAGCATTTT.

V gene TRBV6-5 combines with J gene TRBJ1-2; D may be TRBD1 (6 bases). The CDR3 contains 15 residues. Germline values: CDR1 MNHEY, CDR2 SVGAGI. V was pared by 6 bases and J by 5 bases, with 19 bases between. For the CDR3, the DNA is TGTGCCAGCAGACCTGAGGGGGGTCAGATTTATGGCTACACCTTC. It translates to CASRPEGGQIYGYTF.

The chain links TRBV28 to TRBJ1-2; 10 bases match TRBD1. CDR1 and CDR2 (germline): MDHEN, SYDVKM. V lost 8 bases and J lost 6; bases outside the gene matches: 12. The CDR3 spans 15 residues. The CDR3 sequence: CASAETGGVGDGYTF. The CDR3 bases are TGTGCCAGCGCGGAGACAGGGGGCGTCGGGGATGGCTACACCTTC.

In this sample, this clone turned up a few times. This CDR3 reads CASLGYGEAFF. CDR3 bases: TGTGCCAGCTTAGGTTACGGTGAAGCTTTCTTT. This chain joins TRBV7-9 and TRBJ1-1, with no clear D. The CDR3 totals 11 residues. V lost 8 bases and J lost 7, with 11 bases in between. CDR1 is SEHNR, CDR2 FQNEAQ, per germline (reference sequence). The whole variable domain, remainder taken from reference TRBV7-9 and TRBJ1-1, is DTGVSQNPRHKITKRGQNVTFRCDPISEHNRLYWYRQTLGQGPEFLTYFQNEAQLEKSRLLSDRFSAERPKGSFSTLEIQRTEQGDSAMYLCASLGYGEAFFGQGTRLTVV.

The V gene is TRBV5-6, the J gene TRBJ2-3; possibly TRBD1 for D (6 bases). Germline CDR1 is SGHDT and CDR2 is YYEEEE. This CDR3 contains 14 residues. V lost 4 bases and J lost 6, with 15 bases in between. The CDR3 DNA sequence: TGTGCCAGCAGCCGTGGGACACCGGGGGATACGCAGTATTTT. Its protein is CASSRGTPGDTQYF.

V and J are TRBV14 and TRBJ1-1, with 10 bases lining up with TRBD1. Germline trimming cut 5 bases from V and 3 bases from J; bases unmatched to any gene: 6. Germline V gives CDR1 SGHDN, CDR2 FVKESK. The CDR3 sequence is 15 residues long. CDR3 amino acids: CASSKRTGGDTEAFF. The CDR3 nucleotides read TGTGCCAGCAGCAAAAGGACAGGGGGGGACACTGAAGCTTTCTTT.

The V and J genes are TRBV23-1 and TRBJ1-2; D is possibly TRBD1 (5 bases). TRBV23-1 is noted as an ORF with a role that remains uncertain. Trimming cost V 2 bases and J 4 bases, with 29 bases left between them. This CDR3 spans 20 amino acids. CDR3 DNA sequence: TGCGCCAGCAGTCAAAACCGGTCCGAATGGGCCGGGACCGAGGGCTATGGCTACACCTTC. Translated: CASSQNRSEWAGTEGYGYTF.

The chain's CDR3 is CASSLLREGIGTNEKLFF. The DNA of the CDR3 is TGTGCCAGCAGCTTATTGCGGGAAGGGATTGGGACTAATGAAAAACTGTTTTTT. The chain is built from TRBV21-1 and TRBJ1-4. TRBV21-1 is flagged as a pseudogene. CDR3 length: 18 residues.

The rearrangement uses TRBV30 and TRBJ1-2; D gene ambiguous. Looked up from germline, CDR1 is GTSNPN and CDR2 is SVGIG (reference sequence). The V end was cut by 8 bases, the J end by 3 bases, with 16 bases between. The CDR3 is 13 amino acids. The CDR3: CAVRGQEDYGYTF. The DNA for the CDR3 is TGTGCCGTCCGAGGGCAGGAGGACTATGGCTACACCTTC.

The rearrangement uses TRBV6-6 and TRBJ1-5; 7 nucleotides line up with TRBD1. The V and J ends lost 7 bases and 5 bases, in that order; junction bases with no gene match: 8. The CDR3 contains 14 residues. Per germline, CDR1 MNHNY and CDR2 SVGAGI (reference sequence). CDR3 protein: CASTTHTGDQPQHF. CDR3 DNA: TGTGCCAGCACTACCCATACAGGGGATCAGCCCCAGCATTTT.

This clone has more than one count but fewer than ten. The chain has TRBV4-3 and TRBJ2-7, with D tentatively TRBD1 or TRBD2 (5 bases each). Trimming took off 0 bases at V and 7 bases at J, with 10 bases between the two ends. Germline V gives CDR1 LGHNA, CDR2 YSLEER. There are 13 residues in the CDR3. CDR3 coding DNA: TGCGCCAGCAGCCAAGAGGTTTGGGGGGAGCAGTACTTC. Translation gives CASSQEVWGEQYF.

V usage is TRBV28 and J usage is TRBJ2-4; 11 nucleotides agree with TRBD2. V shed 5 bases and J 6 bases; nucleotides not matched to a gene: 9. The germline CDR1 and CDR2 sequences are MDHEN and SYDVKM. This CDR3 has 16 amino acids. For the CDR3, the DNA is TGTGCCAGCAGTGATAGCGGGGGGGCCGGTGGAAACATTCAGTACTTC. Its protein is CASSDSGGAGGNIQYF. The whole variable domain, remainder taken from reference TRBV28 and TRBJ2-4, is DVKVTQSSRYLVKRTGEKVFLECVQDMDHENMFWYRQDPGLGLRLIYFSYDVKMKEKGDIPEGYSVSREKKERFSLILESASTNQTSMYLCASSDSGGAGGNIQYFGAGTRLSVL.

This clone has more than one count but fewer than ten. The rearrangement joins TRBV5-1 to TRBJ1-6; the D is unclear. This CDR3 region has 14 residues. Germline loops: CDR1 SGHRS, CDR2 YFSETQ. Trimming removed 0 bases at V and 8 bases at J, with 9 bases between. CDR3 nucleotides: TGCGCCAGCAGCTTGGTGGGATCTGATTCACCCCTCCACTTT. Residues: CASSLVGSDSPLHF.

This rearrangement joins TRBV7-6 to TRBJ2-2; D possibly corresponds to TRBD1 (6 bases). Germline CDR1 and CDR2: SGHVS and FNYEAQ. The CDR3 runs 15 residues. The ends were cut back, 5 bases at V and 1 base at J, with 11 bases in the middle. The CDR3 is CASSTQTGNTGELFF. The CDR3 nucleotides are TGTGCCAGCAGCACCCAGACAGGGAACACCGGGGAGCTGTTTTTT. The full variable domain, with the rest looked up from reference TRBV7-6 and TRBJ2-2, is GAGVSQSPRYKVTKRGQDVALRCDPISGHVSLYWYRQALGQGPEFLTYFNYEAQQDKSGLPNDRFSAERPEGSISTLTIQRTEQRDSAMYRCASSTQTGNTGELFFGEGSRLTVL.

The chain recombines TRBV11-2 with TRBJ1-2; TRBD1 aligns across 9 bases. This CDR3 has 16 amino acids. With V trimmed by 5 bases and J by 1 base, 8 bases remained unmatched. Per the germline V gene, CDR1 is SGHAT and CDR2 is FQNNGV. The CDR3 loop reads CASSQFTGGDNYGYTF. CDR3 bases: TGTGCCAGCAGCCAATTTACAGGGGGCGATAACTATGGCTACACCTTC.

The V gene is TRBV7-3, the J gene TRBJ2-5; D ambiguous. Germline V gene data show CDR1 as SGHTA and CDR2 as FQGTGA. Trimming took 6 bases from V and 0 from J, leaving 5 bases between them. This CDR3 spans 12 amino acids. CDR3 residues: CASSFNQETQYF. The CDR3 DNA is TGTGCCAGCAGTTTTAACCAAGAGACCCAGTACTTC.

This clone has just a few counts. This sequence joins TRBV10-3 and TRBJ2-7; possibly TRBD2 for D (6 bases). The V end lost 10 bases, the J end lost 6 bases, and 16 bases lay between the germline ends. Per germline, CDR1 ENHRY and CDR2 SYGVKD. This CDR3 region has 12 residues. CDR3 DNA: TGTGCCACCCTTCTTCTGGGGGGCGAGCAGTACTTC. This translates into CATLLLGGEQYF.

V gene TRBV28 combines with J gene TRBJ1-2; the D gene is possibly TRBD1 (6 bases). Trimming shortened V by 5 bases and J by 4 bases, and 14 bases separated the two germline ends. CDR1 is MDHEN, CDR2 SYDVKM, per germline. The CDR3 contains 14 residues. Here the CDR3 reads CASSVLTGPYGYTF. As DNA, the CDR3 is TGTGCCAGCAGTGTCCTCACAGGGCCCTATGGCTACACCTTC.